The 25 T cell receptor beta chains below were found in one sample sequenced in a study of T cell changes during pregnancy in multiple sclerosis. Only in-frame clones appear in the TCRdb table, and some are missing; sequencing was by immunoSEQ multiplex PCR. The sample includes tens of thousands of clones, about 91% of them seen just once. Here the sequenced sample was CD8+ T cells from peripheral blood mononuclear cells, taken before pregnancy. These receptors originate from a female donor with multiple sclerosis, enrolled in a pregnancy study.

The chain joins TRBV7-6 to TRBJ2-3; possibly TRBD2 for D (6 bases). Germline V gives CDR1 SGHVS, CDR2 FNYEAQ. The length of the CDR3 is 13 residues. V lost 5 bases and J 0 bases, leaving 6 bases between the germline ends. CDR3 sequence (DNA): TGTGCCAGCAGCGGGACTAGCACAGATACGCAGTATTTT. It translates to CASSGTSTDTQYF.

The chain is built from TRBV13 and TRBJ2-7; the match to TRBD2 covers 7 bases. The length of the CDR3 is 18 residues. CDR1 and CDR2 from the germline V gene are PRHDT and FYEKMQ (reference sequence). J was trimmed by 3 bases and V by 0 bases; bases with no gene match: 14. The CDR3 nucleotides are TGTGCCAGCAGCTTAGGATTCGTGGGTGGGGGGGGGATCTACGAGCAGTACTTC. Amino acids: CASSLGFVGGGGIYEQYF.

This clone has a single count. The chain employs TRBV13 and TRBJ2-3; D is unresolved. The CDR3 loop spans 16 amino acids. Trimming shortened V by 0 bases and J by 7 bases, and 17 bases separated the two germline ends. Germline V CDR1 and CDR2: PRHDT, FYEKMQ (reference sequence). The CDR3 nucleotides are TGTGCCAGCAGCTTAGGCAGGCAGCAGAAGATCCATACGCAGTATTTT. It codes for CASSLGRQQKIHTQYF.

The chain links TRBV30 to TRBJ2-7, with TRBD2 identical over 7 bases. J gave up 3 bases and V 5 bases, and 10 bases lay outside the gene matches. There are 14 residues in the CDR3. Germline V gene sequence: CDR1 GTSNPN, CDR2 SVGIG (reference sequence). The CDR3 nucleotides read TGTGCCTGGTCCGGGACTATTATGGACTACGAGCAGTACTTC. Its protein product is CAWSGTIMDYEQYF.

The chain is built from TRBV4-2 and TRBJ1-1; 9 positions agree with TRBD1. There are 15 residues in the CDR3. Germline V lookup: CDR1 LGHNA, CDR2 YNFKEQ. V lost 4 bases to trimming and J lost 1 base; unmatched junction nucleotides: 4. CDR3 nucleotides: TGTGCCAGCAGCCCTCGGGACAGGGAGAACACTGAAGCTTTCTTT. This encodes CASSPRDRENTEAFF.

The chain is built from TRBV19 and TRBJ1-3; no reliable D call. The germline gives CDR1 LNHDA, CDR2 SQIVND (reference sequence). Trimming cost V 7 bases and J 2 bases, with 15 bases left between them. The CDR3 spans 15 residues. The CDR3 here is CASTVTSSPGNTIYF. The CDR3 nucleotides are TGTGCCAGTACTGTGACATCCTCGCCTGGAAACACCATATATTTT.

The genes are TRBV5-1 and TRBJ1-2; no clear D gene. CDR3 length: 11 residues. From germline, CDR1 is SGHRS and CDR2 YFSETQ. V shed 5 bases and J shed 4 bases, with 6 bases lying between them. CDR3 sequence reads: CASRAGYGYTF. The CDR3 DNA sequence: TGCGCCAGCAGGGCGGGCTATGGCTACACCTTC. Variable domain in full (rest from reference TRBV5-1 and TRBJ1-2): KAGVTQTPRYLIKTRGQQVTLSCSPISGHRSVSWYQQTPGQGLQFLFEYFSETQRNKGNFPGRFSGRQFSNSRSEMNVSTLELGDSALYLCASRAGYGYTFGSGTRLTVV.

The J gene is TRBJ2-2, the V gene TRBV7-6; 9 bases fit TRBD1. The CDR3 runs 15 residues. V was pared by 3 bases and J by 8 bases, with 7 bases of the junction left unmatched. Germline CDR1 SGHVS, CDR2 FNYEAQ. The DNA for the CDR3 is TGTGCCAGCAGCTTTGGACAGGGGAGTCGAGGGGAGCTGTTTTTT. Translating gives CASSFGQGSRGELFF.

CDR3 in DNA: TGCGCCAGCAGCTCCGACAGGGGAGGAGGAAACACCATATATTTT. It encodes CASSSDRGGGNTIYF. V is TRBV5-1 and J is TRBJ1-3; TRBD1 aligns across 8 bases. V shed 3 bases, J shed 4 bases, and the junction held 6 bases outside the gene matches. Germline V lookup: CDR1 SGHRS, CDR2 YFSETQ. The CDR3 runs to 15 residues.

This CDR3 is CASSLTAGGDTGELFF. CDR3 in DNA: TGTGCCAGCAGTCTTACCGCAGGGGGCGACACCGGGGAGCTGTTTTTT. The V and J genes are TRBV6-4 and TRBJ2-2; 8 nucleotides align to TRBD1. V shed 5 bases and J 3 bases; nucleotides not matched to a gene: 8. The CDR3 totals 16 residues. Germline V gives CDR1 MRHNA, CDR2 SNTAGT.

The J gene is TRBJ2-6, the V gene TRBV10-3; 12 positions agree with TRBD1. The junction had 7 bases not matched to a gene; V was cut back by 9 bases and J by 4 bases. Per germline, CDR1 ENHRY and CDR2 SYGVKD. This CDR3 has 16 amino acids. The CDR3 is CAIPGQGALGANVLTF. The CDR3 nucleotides read TGTGCCATTCCGGGACAGGGGGCGCTGGGGGCCAACGTCCTGACTTTC.

The chain combines TRBV6-5 with TRBJ2-7; TRBD1 matches 8 bases. Germline loops: CDR1 MNHEY, CDR2 SVGAGI. The CDR3 is made up of 14 amino acids. The V segment lost 6 bases and the J segment 3 bases; nucleotides outside the gene matches: 7. CDR3: CASSSRDRFYEQYF. The CDR3 DNA sequence: TGTGCCAGCAGCAGCCGGGACAGGTTCTACGAGCAGTACTTC.

The gene calls are TRBV2 and TRBJ1-2; no definite D call. The V and J ends lost 7 bases and 6 bases respectively, with 18 bases between them. CDR3 size: 14 residues. The germline V gene has CDR1 SNHLY and CDR2 FYNNEI. CDR3 in DNA: TGTGCCAGCATCCTAGTGGATTTTGGAGATGGCTACACCTTC. This encodes CASILVDFGDGYTF.

The chain couples TRBV5-1 to TRBJ1-2, with 9 bases fitting TRBD1. In germline, CDR1 is SGHRS, CDR2 YFSETQ. This CDR3 has 14 residues. Trimming removed 4 bases from V and 5 bases from J; junction bases left unmatched: 6. The CDR3 DNA sequence: TGCGCCAGCAGCGGGGGACAGGGAGTATATGGCTACACCTTC. It codes for CASSGGQGVYGYTF.

V and J are TRBV5-1 and TRBJ1-6; the match to TRBD1 covers 10 bases. The junction had 5 bases not matched to a gene; V was cut back by 4 bases and J by 7 bases. The CDR3 is made up of 15 amino acids. Germline loops: CDR1 SGHRS, CDR2 YFSETQ. CDR3 protein: CASSGGTGENSPLHF. CDR3 sequence (DNA): TGCGCCAGCAGCGGGGGGACAGGGGAGAATTCACCCCTCCACTTT.

The chain couples TRBV23-1 to TRBJ2-7, with TRBD1 matching 10 bases. TRBV23-1 carries the ORF label, with uncertain function. After removal of 4 bases from V and 0 bases from J, the junction contained 9 bases not matched to a gene. This CDR3 has 17 residues. As DNA, the CDR3 is TGCGCCAGCAGTCGACCGGGACAGGGGTGGAGCTCCTACGAGCAGTACTTC. It encodes CASSRPGQGWSSYEQYF.

This chain connects TRBV2 to TRBJ2-2, with D perhaps matching TRBD1 (6 bases). Germline V gene data show CDR1 as SNHLY and CDR2 as FYNNEI. The CDR3 has 12 residues. V was cut by 7 bases and J by 5 bases, with 8 bases left in between. The CDR3 coding sequence is TGTGCCAGCATAAGGGGGACCGGGGAGCTGTTTTTT. It translates to CASIRGTGELFF.

This clone has a single count. The V gene is TRBV9, the J gene TRBJ1-6; a possible D gene is TRBD1 (5 bases). Germline assignment: CDR1 SGDLS and CDR2 YYNGEE. The CDR3 totals 14 residues. Between the trimmed V and J ends, which lost 0 bases and 6 bases, there was a span of 7 bases. The CDR3 DNA follows: TGTGCCAGCAGCGTAGGTCAGGGTAATTCACCCCTCCACTTT. It codes for CASSVGQGNSPLHF. Drawing the rest from reference TRBV9 and TRBJ1-6, the complete variable domain is DSGVTQTPKHLITATGQRVTLRCSPRSGDLSVYWYQQSLDQGLQFLIQYYNGEERAKGNILERFSAQQFPDLHSELNLSSLELGDSALYFCASSVGQGNSPLHFGNGTRLTVT.

The chain links TRBV11-1 to TRBJ2-1; 9 bases are a match to TRBD1. The CDR3 covers 14 residues. Germline CDR1 SGHAT, CDR2 FQDESV (reference sequence). After removal of 8 bases from V and 7 bases from J, the junction contained 9 bases not matched to a gene. This CDR3 reads CASVDDRGRNEQFF. The CDR3 nucleotides are TGTGCCAGCGTCGACGACAGGGGGAGGAATGAGCAGTTCTTC.

The chain links TRBV27 to TRBJ1-1, with a possible D match to TRBD1 (5 bases). V was pared by 2 bases and J by 7 bases, with 14 bases between. Germline V gene data show CDR1 as MNHEY and CDR2 as SMNVEV (reference sequence). The length of the CDR3 is 14 residues. CDR3 nucleotide sequence: TGTGCCAGCAGTTTAATAGGGGAACAGGATGAAGCTTTCTTT. This codes for CASSLIGEQDEAFF.

CDR3 in amino acids: CASTPGTENTEAFF. The CDR3 DNA sequence: TGTGCCAGCACCCCCGGGACAGAGAACACTGAAGCTTTCTTT. The rearrangement uses TRBV2 and TRBJ1-1; TRBD1 agrees at 7 bases. The CDR3 totals 14 residues. Looked up from germline, CDR1 is SNHLY and CDR2 is FYNNEI. V gave up 7 bases and J gave up 1 base; unmatched junction bases: 6.

The chain recombines TRBV27 with TRBJ1-2, with 9 bases matching TRBD1. Germline-derived CDR1 and CDR2 are MNHEY and SMNVEV (reference sequence). With V trimmed by 8 bases and J by 6 bases, 7 bases remained unmatched. CDR3 length equals 13 residues. CDR3 region: CASSSGTGNGYTF. The DNA of the CDR3 is TGTGCCAGCTCCTCCGGGACAGGGAATGGCTACACCTTC.

The chain has TRBV20-1 and TRBJ1-1, with D unresolved. Germline loops: CDR1 DFQATT, CDR2 SNEGSKA (reference sequence). This CDR3 spans 8 amino acids. V lost 6 bases, J lost 11 bases, and 7 bases lay in between. This chain's CDR3 is CSAPGAFF. CDR3 sequence (DNA): TGCAGTGCCCCGGGGGCTTTCTTT.

The CDR3 region is CASSFVAGTSAYNEQFF. The CDR3 DNA follows: TGTGCCAGCAGCTTTGTAGCCGGGACTAGTGCTTACAATGAGCAGTTCTTC. The chain employs TRBV14 and TRBJ2-1; 8 bases are a match to TRBD2. Germline V lookup: CDR1 SGHDN, CDR2 FVKESK. V lost 5 bases and J lost 4; bases outside the gene matches: 13. The CDR3 contains 17 residues.

The rearrangement joins TRBV7-6 to TRBJ2-2; tentatively, D is TRBD2 (6 bases). V lost 4 bases, J lost 0 bases, and 24 bases lay in between. The CDR3 extends over 20 amino acids. Germline lookup yields CDR1 SGHVS and CDR2 FNYEAQ. CDR3 sequence: CASSSLVGVPSASNTGELFF. The CDR3 DNA reads TGTGCCAGCAGCTCCTTAGTCGGGGTCCCTAGCGCTTCGAACACCGGGGAGCTGTTTTTT.